This T cell receptor (beta chain) derives from a study of technical replicates of blood from several donors. Profiling relied on immunoSEQ multiplex PCR, and the TCRdb table lists in-frame clones only, not all of them. The sample contains fewer than 12,000 clones, 94% of which appear only once. The CDR3 contains 14 residues. V lost 3 bases, J lost 5 bases, and 13 bases lay in between. Germline V gene sequence: CDR1 SSHAT, CDR2 FNYEAQ (reference sequence). The TCR sequence derives from a human donor in good health. The sequencing input was PBMCs. The chain recombines TRBV7-7 with TRBJ2-5; TRBD1 might be the D (5 bases). Here the CDR3 reads CASSLGQVGETQYF. The CDR3 coding sequence is TGTGCCAGCAGCTTGGGGCAAGTTGGGGAGACCCAGTACTTC.